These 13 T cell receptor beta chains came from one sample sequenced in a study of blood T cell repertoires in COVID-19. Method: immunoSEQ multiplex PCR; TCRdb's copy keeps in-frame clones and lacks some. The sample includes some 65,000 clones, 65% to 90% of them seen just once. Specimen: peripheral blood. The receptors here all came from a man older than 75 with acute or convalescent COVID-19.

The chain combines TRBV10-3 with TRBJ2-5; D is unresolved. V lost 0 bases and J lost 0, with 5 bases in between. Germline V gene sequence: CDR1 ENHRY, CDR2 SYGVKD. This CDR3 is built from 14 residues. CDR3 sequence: CAISESEYQETQYF. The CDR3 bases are TGTGCCATCAGTGAGTCCGAGTACCAAGAGACCCAGTACTTC.

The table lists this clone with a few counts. CDR3 region: CASSPVGNSYNEQFF. The CDR3 DNA sequence: TGTGCCAGCAGCCCAGTGGGCAACTCCTACAATGAGCAGTTCTTC. The chain has TRBV5-4 and TRBJ2-1; D is unresolved. The germline V gene has CDR1 SGHNT and CDR2 YYREEE (reference sequence). Trimming pared 4 bases from V and 0 bases from J, leaving 11 bases between. CDR3 length: 15 residues.

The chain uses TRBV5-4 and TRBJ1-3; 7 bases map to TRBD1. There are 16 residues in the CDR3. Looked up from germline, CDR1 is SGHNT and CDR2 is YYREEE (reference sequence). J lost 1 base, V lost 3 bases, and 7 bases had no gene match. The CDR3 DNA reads TGTGCCAGCAGCTATGGGGCGACAGGGTCTGGAAACACCATATATTTT. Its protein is CASSYGATGSGNTIYF.

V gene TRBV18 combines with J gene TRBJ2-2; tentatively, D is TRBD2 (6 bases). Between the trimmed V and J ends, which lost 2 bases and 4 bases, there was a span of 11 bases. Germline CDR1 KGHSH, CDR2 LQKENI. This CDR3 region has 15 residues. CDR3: CASSPDQGGTGELFF. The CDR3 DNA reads TGTGCCAGCTCACCAGACCAGGGAGGCACCGGGGAGCTGTTTTTT.

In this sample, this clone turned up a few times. This CDR3 is CASSPLGLVGSSYNEQFF. Written as DNA, the CDR3 is TGTGCCAGCAGCCCCCTAGGACTAGTTGGTTCATCCTACAATGAGCAGTTCTTC. This chain joins TRBV7-9 and TRBJ2-1; 7 nucleotides agree with TRBD2. There are 18 residues in the CDR3. V was clipped by 5 bases and J by 1 base; unmatched bases: 14. Germline CDR1 and CDR2: SEHNR and FQNEAQ (reference sequence).

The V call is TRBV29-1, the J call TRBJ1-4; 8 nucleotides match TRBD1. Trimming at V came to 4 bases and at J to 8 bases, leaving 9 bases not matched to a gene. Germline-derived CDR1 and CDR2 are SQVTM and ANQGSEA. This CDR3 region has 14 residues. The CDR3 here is CSVAPGTGREKLFF. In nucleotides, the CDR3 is TGCAGCGTTGCCCCCGGGACAGGCAGGGAAAAACTGTTTTTT. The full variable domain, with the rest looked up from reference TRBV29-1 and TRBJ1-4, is SAVISQKPSRDICQRGTSLTIQCQVDSQVTMMFWYRQQPGQSLTLIATANQGSEATYESGFVIDKFPISRPNLTFSTLTVSNMSPEDSSIYLCSVAPGTGREKLFFGSGTQLSVL.

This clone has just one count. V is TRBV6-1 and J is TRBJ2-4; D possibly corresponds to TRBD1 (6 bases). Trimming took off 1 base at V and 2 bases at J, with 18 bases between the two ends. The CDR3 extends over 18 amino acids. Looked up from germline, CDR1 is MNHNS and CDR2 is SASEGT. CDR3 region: CASSEGGLYRVTKNIQYF. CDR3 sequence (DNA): TGTGCCAGCAGTGAAGGAGGTTTATACAGGGTAACCAAAAACATTCAGTACTTC.

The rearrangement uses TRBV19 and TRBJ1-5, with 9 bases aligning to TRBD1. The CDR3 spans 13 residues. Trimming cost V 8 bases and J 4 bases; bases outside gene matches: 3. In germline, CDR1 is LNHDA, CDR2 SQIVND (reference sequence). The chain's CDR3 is CASGDRANQPQHF. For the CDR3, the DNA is TGTGCCAGTGGGGACAGGGCAAATCAGCCCCAGCATTTT.

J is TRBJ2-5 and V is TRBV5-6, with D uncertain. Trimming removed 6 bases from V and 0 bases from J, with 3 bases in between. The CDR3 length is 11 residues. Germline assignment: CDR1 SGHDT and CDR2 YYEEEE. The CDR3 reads CASNNQETQYF. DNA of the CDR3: TGTGCCAGCAATAACCAAGAGACCCAGTACTTC.

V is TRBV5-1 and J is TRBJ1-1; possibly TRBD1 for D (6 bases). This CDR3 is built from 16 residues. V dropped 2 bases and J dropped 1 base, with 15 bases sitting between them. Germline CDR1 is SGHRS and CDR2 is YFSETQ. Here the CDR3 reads CASSFAGGPANTEAFF. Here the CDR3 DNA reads TGCGCCAGCAGCTTTGCGGGGGGCCCTGCGAACACTGAAGCTTTCTTT.

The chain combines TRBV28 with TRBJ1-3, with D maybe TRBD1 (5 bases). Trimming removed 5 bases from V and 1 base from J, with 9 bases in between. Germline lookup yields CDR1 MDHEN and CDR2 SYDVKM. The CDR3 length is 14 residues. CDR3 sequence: CASSLQGSGNTIYF. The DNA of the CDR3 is TGTGCCAGCAGTCTCCAGGGATCTGGAAACACCATATATTTT.

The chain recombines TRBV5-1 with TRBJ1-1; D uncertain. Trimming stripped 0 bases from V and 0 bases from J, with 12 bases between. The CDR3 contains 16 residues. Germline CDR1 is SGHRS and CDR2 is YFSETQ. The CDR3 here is CASSLAITAMNTEAFF. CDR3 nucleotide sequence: TGCGCCAGCAGCTTGGCCATTACAGCAATGAACACTGAAGCTTTCTTT.

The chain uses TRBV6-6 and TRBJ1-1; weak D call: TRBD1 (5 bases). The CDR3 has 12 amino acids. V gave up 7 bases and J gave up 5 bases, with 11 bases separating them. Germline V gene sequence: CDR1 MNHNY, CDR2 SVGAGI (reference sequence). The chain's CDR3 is CASTSGVTEAFF. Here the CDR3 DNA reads TGTGCCAGCACTTCGGGGGTAACTGAAGCTTTCTTT.